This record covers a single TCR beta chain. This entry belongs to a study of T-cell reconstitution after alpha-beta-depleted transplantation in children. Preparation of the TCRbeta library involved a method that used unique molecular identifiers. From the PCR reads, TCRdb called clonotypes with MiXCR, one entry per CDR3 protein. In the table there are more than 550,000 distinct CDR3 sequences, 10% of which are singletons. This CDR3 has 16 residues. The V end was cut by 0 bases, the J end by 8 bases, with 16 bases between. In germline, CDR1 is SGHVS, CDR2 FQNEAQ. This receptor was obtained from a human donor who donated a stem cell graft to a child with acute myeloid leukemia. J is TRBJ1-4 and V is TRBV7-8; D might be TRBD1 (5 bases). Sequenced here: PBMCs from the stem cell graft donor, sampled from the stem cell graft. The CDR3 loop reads CASSLATARAREKLFF. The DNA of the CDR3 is TGTGCCAGCAGCTTAGCGACAGCGAGGGCCAGAGAAAAACTGTTTTTT.